This entry features one T cell receptor beta chain sequence. The antigen remains unidentified. Because the CDR3 is missing its conserved closing phenylalanine or tryptophan, this is likely a read error. Researchers drew blood RNA from unsorted whole blood and extracted germline DNA as well. A constant-region primer primed TCR beta cDNA synthesis from 400 to 550 ng of total RNA. Construction of TCR beta libraries relied on three successive nested multiplex PCR rounds employing slightly modified ARM-PCR. With TRBV1-TRBV30 forward primers and a C-beta reverse primer, the first two PCR rounds were run for 9 to 10 cycles each. TCRdb itself ran the multiplex PCR reads through MiXCR, one entry per CDR3 protein. Here the sample spans about 180,000 distinct CDR3 sequences, 50% to 75% being singletons. This CDR3 has 12 residues. Germline V lookup: CDR1 SQVTM, CDR2 ANQGSEA. V gave up 3 bases and J gave up 2 bases, with 7 bases separating them.

The data originate from a study of tumor-infiltrating lymphocytes in primary liver carcinoma. At the level of the study: Surgeons treated the primary liver carcinoma of the patients by surgical resection. Overall study results and limits: Pairs of tumor regions overlapped more than tumor-adjacent and tumor-blood pairs did. Relative to blood, tumors carried a significantly larger fraction of the repertoire in their top 250 clones (p = 0.039).

The sequence came from a man aged 35-49 years with primary liver carcinoma and hepatitis B virus infection. V usage is TRBV29-1 and J usage is TRBJ1-2; no clear D. Material for sequencing was peripheral blood. The CDR3 DNA reads TGCAGCGTTGAGTCGCAAAACTATGGCTACACCTGC. Translating gives CSVESQNYGYTC.